The 19 T cell receptor beta chains below all came from one sample that was sequenced in a study of blood T cell repertoires in COVID-19. Clones were read by immunoSEQ multiplex PCR, and TCRdb kept only the in-frame ones, dropping some. The table shows nearly 250,000 clones, with 86% occurring only once. Sequenced sample: PBMCs or T cells enriched from blood (not recorded which). The receptors stem from a woman in her 50s who had recovered from COVID-19.

The chain combines TRBV24-1 with TRBJ1-5; the D gene is possibly TRBD1 (6 bases). CDR1 is KGHDR and CDR2 is SFDVKD in the germline V gene. Trimming left V 3 bases short and J 7 bases short, with 18 bases between. The CDR3 has 16 amino acids. The CDR3 spells CATSDPSQGPRQPQHF. The DNA of the CDR3 is TGTGCCACCAGTGATCCCTCCCAGGGGCCCAGGCAGCCCCAGCATTTT.

The chain employs TRBV9 and TRBJ1-5; D might be TRBD1 (6 bases). Germline V gene data show CDR1 as SGDLS and CDR2 as YYNGEE. This CDR3 has 16 residues. Trimming removed 0 bases at V and 0 bases at J, with 10 bases between. CDR3 in DNA: TGTGCCAGCAGCGTAGGTCCACAGGGTAGCAATCAGCCCCAGCATTTT. Translation gives CASSVGPQGSNQPQHF.

V usage is TRBV23-1 and J usage is TRBJ1-1, with 9 bases that match TRBD1. TRBV23-1 is treated as an ORF (open reading frame) with a function not yet certain. This CDR3 is 16 amino acids long. V dropped 2 bases and J dropped 5; count of bases not matched to a gene: 9. The CDR3 loop reads CASSQVQGARRTEAFF. The CDR3 DNA is TGCGCCAGCAGTCAAGTACAGGGGGCGCGGAGAACTGAAGCTTTCTTT.

CDR3 protein: CASSLPVPQETQYF. The CDR3 DNA follows: TGTGCCAGCAGCTTACCGGTACCACAAGAGACCCAGTACTTC. The chain combines TRBV7-9 with TRBJ2-5; D remains ambiguous. This CDR3 has 14 residues. In germline, CDR1 is SEHNR, CDR2 FQNEAQ (reference sequence). V shed 2 bases and J shed 2 bases, with 9 bases lying between them.

The CDR3 is CASSVAVGQGNYGYTF. CDR3 coding DNA: TGTGCCAGCAGCGTAGCTGTGGGCCAAGGTAACTATGGCTACACCTTC. The chain combines TRBV9 with TRBJ1-2; D unclear. This CDR3 comprises 16 residues. Trimming shortened V by 0 bases and J by 1 base, and 13 bases separated the two germline ends. Germline V gives CDR1 SGDLS, CDR2 YYNGEE.

The CDR3 loop reads CAITSNGLAGGSTDTQYF. CDR3 nucleotides: TGTGCCATCACTTCTAATGGACTAGCGGGGGGGAGCACAGATACGCAGTATTTT. This chain joins TRBV10-3 and TRBJ2-3; 15 nucleotides line up with TRBD2. With 7 bases clipped from V and 0 bases from J, the junction kept 8 bases outside the gene matches. Germline V gene sequence: CDR1 ENHRY, CDR2 SYGVKD. CDR3 length equals 18 residues.

The V and J genes are TRBV3-1 (or the pseudogene TRBV3-2) and TRBJ1-1, with 8 bases lining up with TRBD1. With V trimmed by 3 bases and J by 5 bases, 17 bases remained unmatched. The germline CDR1 and CDR2 sequences are LGHDT and YNNKEL (reference sequence). This CDR3 comprises 18 residues. The CDR3 sequence: CASSHTPSRGLGRTEAFF. CDR3 DNA: TGTGCCAGCAGCCACACCCCGAGCAGGGGGCTCGGGAGGACTGAAGCTTTCTTT.

The chain couples TRBV4-2 to TRBJ1-2; TRBD1 aligns across 7 bases. Germline V lookup: CDR1 LGHNA, CDR2 YNFKEQ. CDR3 length: 15 residues. The V gene end was trimmed by 0 bases and the J gene end by 6 bases; junction bases not matched to a gene: 7. CDR3 sequence: CASSQDWQGENGYTF. The CDR3 coding sequence is TGTGCCAGCAGCCAAGATTGGCAGGGGGAGAATGGCTACACCTTC.

The chain joins TRBV30 to TRBJ1-3; D might be TRBD1 (6 bases). The ends were cut back, 3 bases at V and 0 bases at J, with 15 bases in the middle. The CDR3 contains 16 residues. The germline gives CDR1 GTSNPN, CDR2 SVGIG (reference sequence). In DNA form, the CDR3 reads TGTGCCTGGAGCAGAGGACAGCATTCCTCTGGAAACACCATATATTTT. This codes for CAWSRGQHSSGNTIYF.

The V and J genes are TRBV7-8 and TRBJ1-5; TRBD1 aligns across 7 bases. CDR1 SGHVS and CDR2 FQNEAQ come from the germline V gene. Trimming at V came to 5 bases and at J to 9 bases, leaving 7 bases not matched to a gene. The CDR3 has 13 amino acids. The CDR3 bases are TGTGCCAGCAGCCCGGAGACAGGGCTGCCCCAGCATTTT. This sequence encodes CASSPETGLPQHF.

This clone turned up a few times. The rearrangement links TRBV6-2 or TRBV6-3 to TRBJ2-7; tentatively, D is TRBD2 (6 bases). This CDR3 region has 14 residues. V lost 3 bases and J lost 4, with 13 bases in between. Germline V gene data show CDR1 as MNHEY and CDR2 as SVGEGT. The CDR3 is CASSYPRGTYEQYF. CDR3 DNA sequence: TGTGCCAGCAGTTATCCCCGGGGGACGTACGAGCAGTACTTC.

This clone was seen just once. The J gene is TRBJ2-1, the V gene TRBV27; 10 bases match TRBD2. The trim removed 4 bases at V and 8 bases at J, leaving 8 bases unmatched. This CDR3 is built from 15 residues. The germline gives CDR1 MNHEY, CDR2 SMNVEV (reference sequence). CDR3 amino acids: CASSSQRGGLYEQFF. CDR3 nucleotide sequence: TGTGCCAGCAGTTCCCAGCGGGGGGGCCTGTATGAGCAGTTCTTC.

This chain connects TRBV7-9 to TRBJ1-1, with TRBD1 matching over 8 bases. This CDR3 contains 18 residues. CDR1 is SEHNR, CDR2 FQNEAQ, per germline (reference sequence). The J segment lost 0 bases and the V segment lost 1 base, leaving 10 bases of the junction unmatched. CDR3 in amino acids: CASSLGPSQGAMNTEAFF. The CDR3 bases are TGTGCCAGCAGCTTAGGACCGTCGCAGGGGGCGATGAACACTGAAGCTTTCTTT.

This chain links TRBV4-3 with TRBJ1-4; D uncertain. The germline gives CDR1 LGHNA, CDR2 YSLEER. With 1 base removed from V and 7 bases from J, the gap between germline ends came to 10 bases. The CDR3 length is 14 residues. CDR3 loop: CASSQVVDGEKLFF. In DNA form, the CDR3 reads TGCGCCAGCAGCCAAGTTGTAGATGGTGAAAAACTGTTTTTT.

In this sample, this clone turned up a few times. The chain is built from TRBV6-2 or TRBV6-3 and TRBJ1-5; D perhaps matches TRBD1 (6 bases). V was cut by 2 bases and J by 4 bases, with 9 bases left in between. The CDR3 totals 14 residues. Looked up from germline, CDR1 is MNHEY and CDR2 is SVGEGT. CDR3 in amino acids: CASSYGQLNQPQHF. The CDR3 DNA follows: TGTGCCAGCAGTTACGGACAGTTGAATCAGCCCCAGCATTTT.

The rearrangement links TRBV5-5 to TRBJ2-3, with 12 positions matching TRBD2. Trimming cost V 4 bases and J 6 bases; bases outside gene matches: 9. The CDR3 has 16 amino acids. Germline assignment: CDR1 SGHKS and CDR2 YYEKEE (reference sequence). As DNA, the CDR3 is TGTGCCAGCAGCGTCCTAGCGGGGGGGCCGGGGGATACGCAGTATTTT. It translates to CASSVLAGGPGDTQYF.

The rearrangement joins TRBV7-8 to TRBJ2-7; 8 bases fit TRBD1. Germline V lookup: CDR1 SGHVS, CDR2 FQNEAQ. The junction had 3 bases not matched to a gene; V was cut back by 1 base and J by 7 bases. This CDR3 contains 13 residues. The CDR3 protein is CASSLGQGREQYF. In DNA form, the CDR3 reads TGTGCCAGCAGCTTAGGACAGGGGAGGGAGCAGTACTTC.

This sequence joins TRBV7-2 and TRBJ2-7; TRBD2 aligns across 10 bases. Trimming removed 0 bases from V and 1 base from J; junction bases left unmatched: 6. Germline CDR1 SGHTA, CDR2 FQGNSA. CDR3 size: 17 residues. The CDR3 loop is CASSLATSGTSSYEQYF. In DNA, the CDR3 is TGTGCCAGCAGCTTAGCCACTAGCGGGACCTCGTCCTACGAGCAGTACTTC.

The chain employs TRBV7-3 and TRBJ2-7; the match to TRBD1 covers 7 bases. The CDR3 totals 14 residues. V lost 6 bases and J lost 6; bases outside the gene matches: 11. CDR1 and CDR2 from the germline V gene are SGHTA and FQGTGA. The CDR3 spells CASSSPARDSEQYF. CDR3 in DNA: TGTGCCAGCAGTAGTCCAGCGAGGGACAGCGAGCAGTACTTC.